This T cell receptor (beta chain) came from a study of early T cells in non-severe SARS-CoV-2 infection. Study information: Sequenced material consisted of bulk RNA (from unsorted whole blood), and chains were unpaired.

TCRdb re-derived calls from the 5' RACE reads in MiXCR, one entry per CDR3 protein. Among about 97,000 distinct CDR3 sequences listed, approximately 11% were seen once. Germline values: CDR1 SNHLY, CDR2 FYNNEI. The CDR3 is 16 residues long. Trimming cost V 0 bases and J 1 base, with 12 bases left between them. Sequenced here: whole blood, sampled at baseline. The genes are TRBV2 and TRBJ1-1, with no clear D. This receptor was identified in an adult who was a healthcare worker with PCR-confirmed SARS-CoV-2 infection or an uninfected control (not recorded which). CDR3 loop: CASSEAIPPKNTEAFF. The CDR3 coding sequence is TGTGCCAGCAGTGAAGCGATACCTCCTAAGAACACTGAAGCTTTCTTT. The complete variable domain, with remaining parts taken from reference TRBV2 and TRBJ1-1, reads EPEVTQTPSHQVTQMGQEVILRCVPISNHLYFYWYRQILGQKVEFLVSFYNNEISEKSEIFDDQFSVERPDGSNFTLKIRSTKLEDSAMYFCASSEAIPPKNTEAFFGQGTRLTVV.